Each of the 20 T cell receptor beta chains below was sequenced from the same sample in a study of cytomegalovirus exposure and HLA in healthy donors. This PCR relied on a set of 60 Vbeta primers and 13 Jbeta primers. Method: immunoSEQ multiplex PCR; TCRdb's copy keeps in-frame clones and lacks some. The sample comprises some 180,000 clones, about four fifths of which are singletons, and less than 15% rests with the top ten. Input material: PBMCs. The receptor source for this set is a woman aged 25 to 45 in good health and CMV-seropositive.

The chain couples TRBV19 to TRBJ1-1, with 9 bases aligning to TRBD1. CDR1 LNHDA and CDR2 SQIVND come from the germline V gene (reference sequence). CDR3 length equals 15 residues. Trimming took 3 bases from V and 5 from J; bases not matched to a gene: 7. The CDR3 region is CASSISTGGKTEAFF. CDR3 DNA sequence: TGTGCCAGTAGTATCAGCACAGGGGGCAAGACTGAAGCTTTCTTT.

J is TRBJ2-5 and V is TRBV6-6; tentative D call: TRBD1 (8 bases). V was pared by 8 bases and J by 5 bases, with 24 bases between. Germline V gives CDR1 MNHNY, CDR2 SVGAGI (reference sequence). CDR3 size: 16 residues. This CDR3 reads CASWGGGQGAWETQYF. The DNA for the CDR3 is TGTGCCAGCTGGGGGGGCGGGCAGGGGGCCTGGGAGACCCAGTACTTC.

This chain joins TRBV5-1 and TRBJ2-5, with D perhaps TRBD2 (6 bases). Trimming removed 0 bases at V and 5 bases at J, with 14 bases between. The CDR3 has 15 amino acids. Germline CDR1 and CDR2: SGHRS and YFSETQ. In DNA form, the CDR3 reads TGCGCCAGCAGCTTGGAGCCGGAGGGGATGGAGACCCAGTACTTC. Its translation: CASSLEPEGMETQYF.

This chain links TRBV29-1 with TRBJ2-5; D possibly corresponds to TRBD1 (6 bases). Trimming left V 6 bases short and J 4 bases short, with 12 bases between. CDR1 is SQVTM and CDR2 is ANQGSEA in the germline V gene. The length of the CDR3 is 12 residues. CDR3 region: CSVWDIGETQYF. DNA of the CDR3: TGCAGCGTGTGGGACATCGGAGAGACCCAGTACTTC.

This clone has only a few counts. V is TRBV9 and J is TRBJ2-2; D is perhaps TRBD2 (5 bases). Germline loops: CDR1 SGDLS, CDR2 YYNGEE. The germline V and J ends were trimmed by 4 bases and 4 bases, with 14 bases remaining between them. CDR3 size: 15 residues. The CDR3 nucleotides are TGTGCCAGCAGCCCGGACTCCCGACCCACCGGGGAGCTGTTTTTT. Its protein is CASSPDSRPTGELFF.

In its sample, this clone was seen once. V is TRBV9 and J is TRBJ2-3; 8 positions agree with TRBD2. This CDR3 is built from 14 residues. V was pared by 3 bases and J by 8 bases, with 8 bases of the junction left unmatched. CDR1 is SGDLS, CDR2 YYNGEE, per germline. CDR3: CASSAGLAGSTQYF. Written as DNA, the CDR3 is TGTGCCAGCAGCGCTGGATTAGCGGGATCTACGCAGTATTTT.

This sequence joins TRBV30 and TRBJ2-1, with 7 bases aligning to TRBD2. This CDR3 region has 15 residues. From germline, CDR1 is GTSNPN and CDR2 SVGIG (reference sequence). The V segment lost 3 bases and the J segment 9 bases; nucleotides outside the gene matches: 14. The CDR3 loop reads CAWRRRDYSSSEQFF. The CDR3 DNA sequence: TGTGCCTGGAGGCGCCGGGACTACAGTTCGTCTGAGCAGTTCTTC.

The chain is built from TRBV28 and TRBJ1-5; TRBD1 aligns across 10 bases. The germline V gene has CDR1 MDHEN and CDR2 SYDVKM. J was trimmed by 4 bases and V by 6 bases; bases with no gene match: 6. The CDR3 loop spans 15 amino acids. CDR3 amino acids: CASSRGQGRNQPQHF. CDR3 bases: TGTGCCAGCAGCCGGGGACAGGGGCGGAATCAGCCCCAGCATTTT.

The J gene is TRBJ1-2, the V gene TRBV9; D ambiguous. CDR1 and CDR2 (germline): SGDLS, YYNGEE. Trimming pared 4 bases from V and 6 bases from J, leaving 19 bases between. This CDR3 spans 15 amino acids. This CDR3 reads CASSLALGRLHGYTF. CDR3 DNA sequence: TGTGCCAGCAGCCTCGCCCTGGGGAGACTCCATGGCTACACCTTC.

A few counts support this clone. V and J are TRBV4-3 and TRBJ2-3; the match to TRBD2 covers 8 bases. This CDR3 has 17 residues. Trimming took 4 bases from V and 3 from J; bases not matched to a gene: 12. From germline, CDR1 is LGHNA and CDR2 YSLEER. CDR3 protein: CASSPGGGREKTDTQYF. The CDR3 DNA reads as TGCGCCAGCAGCCCGGGAGGGGGGCGGGAGAAAACAGATACGCAGTATTTT.

The chain joins TRBV28 to TRBJ1-1; no clear D gene. Trimming left V 4 bases short and J 4 bases short, with 16 bases between. The CDR3 spans 15 residues. Germline CDR1 is MDHEN and CDR2 is SYDVKM. CDR3 DNA sequence: TGTGCCAGCAGTTCTTCTCAAACCGGCGGCACTGAAGCTTTCTTT. Its translation is CASSSSQTGGTEAFF. Variable domain in full (rest from reference TRBV28 and TRBJ1-1): DVKVTQSSRYLVKRTGEKVFLECVQDMDHENMFWYRQDPGLGLRLIYFSYDVKMKEKGDIPEGYSVSREKKERFSLILESASTNQTSMYLCASSSSQTGGTEAFFGQGTRLTVV.

In DNA, the CDR3 is TGTGCCATCAGTCCGACTAGCGCGACCGGGGAGCTGTTTTTT. Its protein product is CAISPTSATGELFF. The V and J genes are TRBV10-3 and TRBJ2-2; 8 bases align to TRBD2. V shed 5 bases and J 5 bases; nucleotides not matched to a gene: 4. Germline CDR1 reads ENHRY; CDR2 reads SYGVKD. The CDR3 totals 14 residues.

The chain links TRBV14 to TRBJ2-7, with D uncertain. CDR1 is SGHDN and CDR2 is FVKESK in the germline V gene. V was pared by 3 bases and J by 2 bases, with 14 bases between. The CDR3 has 15 amino acids. The CDR3 nucleotides read TGTGCCAGCAGCCATTTCGTGGGCTACACCTACGAGCAGTACTTC. It codes for CASSHFVGYTYEQYF.

The CDR3 region has the DNA TGTGCCAGCAGCTTAGCTGTCTGGCGGGAGTCCGGGGAGCTGTTTTTT. Translated: CASSLAVWRESGELFF. V and J are TRBV11-2 and TRBJ2-2; 7 bases match TRBD2. Germline-derived CDR1 and CDR2 are SGHAT and FQNNGV. Trimming at V came to 1 base and at J to 6 bases, leaving 8 bases not matched to a gene. CDR3 length: 16 residues.

V is TRBV15 and J is TRBJ1-6, with D uncertain. The CDR3 extends over 14 amino acids. The germline V gene has CDR1 LNHNV and CDR2 YYDKDF (reference sequence). V was shortened by 5 bases and J by 5 bases, with 10 bases between the two germline ends. CDR3 loop: CATSRTADNSPLHF. The CDR3 DNA reads as TGTGCCACCAGCCGCACAGCCGATAATTCACCCCTCCACTTT.

This clone was observed a handful of times. Other DNA sequences in the same sample also yield this CDR3. The rearrangement links TRBV6-6 to TRBJ1-5; 7 positions match TRBD1. J lost 7 bases, V lost 4 bases, and 10 bases had no gene match. CDR1 is MNHNY and CDR2 is SVGAGI in the germline V gene (reference sequence). The CDR3 totals 15 residues. The CDR3 sequence: CASSFLQGFGQPQHF. CDR3 DNA: TGTGCCAGCAGTTTCCTACAGGGGTTCGGGCAGCCCCAGCATTTT.

The chain has TRBV10-3 and TRBJ1-6; no reliable D call. CDR3 length equals 15 residues. V dropped 4 bases and J dropped 7 bases, with 14 bases sitting between them. Germline CDR1 reads ENHRY; CDR2 reads SYGVKD. In DNA, the CDR3 is TGTGCCATCAGTGTTGAGAGGGTTTACAATTCACCCCTCCACTTT. Amino acid sequence: CAISVERVYNSPLHF.

This chain uses TRBV2 with TRBJ1-1, with 9 bases aligning to TRBD1. CDR3 size: 14 residues. The V gene's germline CDR1 is SNHLY and CDR2 FYNNEI. Trimming removed 4 bases from V and 1 base from J; junction bases left unmatched: 1. The CDR3 DNA reads as TGTGCCAGCAGTGTGGGACAGGGGAACACTGAAGCTTTCTTT. Translation: CASSVGQGNTEAFF.

There are a few counts of this clone. The J gene is TRBJ2-7, the V gene TRBV6-5; D uncertain. The CDR3 covers 14 residues. V lost 2 bases, J lost 5 bases, and 13 bases lay in between. Germline values: CDR1 MNHEY, CDR2 SVGAGI. The CDR3 loop is CASSYVSLSDEQYF. The DNA of the CDR3 is TGTGCCAGCAGTTACGTCTCCCTGTCCGACGAGCAGTACTTC.

The chain couples TRBV6-1 to TRBJ1-4; the D is unclear. V was cut by 2 bases and J by 5 bases, with 12 bases left in between. CDR3 length equals 15 residues. Germline loops: CDR1 MNHNS, CDR2 SASEGT. The CDR3 nucleotides read TGTGCCAGCAGTGAATGGGGAGGTCTCAATGAAAAACTGTTTTTT. Translation: CASSEWGGLNEKLFF.